Presented here are 15 T cell receptor beta chains from one specimen sequenced in a study of cytomegalovirus exposure and HLA in healthy donors. The study ran its PCR with 60 Vbeta and 13 Jbeta primers. Profiled with immunoSEQ multiplex PCR; TCRdb holds only in-frame clones, not every one. The sample includes about 160,000 clones, about 74% seen only once; the top ten take 13%. The sequenced sample consisted of PBMCs. Receptors originate from a man aged 35 to 55 in good health and CMV-seropositive.

V is TRBV7-2 and J is TRBJ2-5; D call uncertain. CDR3 size: 11 residues. Between the trimmed V and J ends, which lost 4 bases and 2 bases, there was a span of 2 bases. Germline CDR1 SGHTA, CDR2 FQGNSA. The CDR3 here is CASSSQETQYF. CDR3 nucleotide sequence: TGTGCCAGCAGCTCGCAAGAGACCCAGTACTTC.

The chain is built from TRBV5-6 and TRBJ2-2; D may be TRBD1 (6 bases). The CDR3 is 15 residues long. Germline CDR1 SGHDT, CDR2 YYEEEE. V was trimmed by 0 bases and J by 6 bases, leaving 12 bases between them. CDR3 sequence: CASSLAVTGAGELFF. The CDR3 bases are TGTGCCAGCAGCTTGGCCGTGACAGGAGCCGGGGAGCTGTTTTTT. Based on the CDR3 plus reference TRBV5-6 and TRBJ2-2, the full variable domain is DAGVTQSPTHLIKTRGQQVTLRCSPKSGHDTVSWYQQALGQGPQFIFQYYEEEERQRGNFPDRFSGHQFPNYSSELNVNALLLGDSALYLCASSLAVTGAGELFFGEGSRLTVL.

This chain connects TRBV4-2 to TRBJ2-2; D call uncertain. Trimming left V 0 bases short and J 2 bases short, with 10 bases between. Germline values: CDR1 LGHNA, CDR2 YNFKEQ. The CDR3 loop spans 16 amino acids. The CDR3 here is CASSQDELTNTGELFF. CDR3 nucleotides: TGTGCCAGCAGCCAAGATGAACTAACCAACACCGGGGAGCTGTTTTTT.

This clone has only one observation. Mismatch with germline at one junction end may stem from a read error. This chain uses TRBV7-9 with TRBJ2-2; 10 nucleotides match TRBD2. Germline V gene lookup returns CDR1 SEHNR and CDR2 FQNEAQ (reference sequence). The CDR3 extends over 16 amino acids. CDR3 coding DNA: TGTTCCAGCAGCTTAACAGCGGGAGGGCTCCCCGGGGAGCTGTTTTTT. It is translated as CSSSLTAGGLPGELFF. The entire variable domain, with the rest obtained from reference TRBV7-9 and TRBJ2-2, is as follows: DTGVSQNPRHKITKRGQNVTFRCDPISEHNRLYWYRQTLGQGPEFLTYFQNEAQLEKSRLLSDRFSAERPKGSFSTLEIQRTEQGDSAMYLCSSSLTAGGLPGELFFGEGSRLTVL.

The chain couples TRBV10-3 to TRBJ2-7; 9 bases align to TRBD2. CDR1 and CDR2 (germline): ENHRY, SYGVKD. J lost 3 bases, V lost 9 bases, and 0 bases had no gene match. The CDR3 covers 11 residues. CDR3: CAISGSYEQYF. CDR3 in DNA: TGTGCCATTAGCGGGAGCTACGAGCAGTACTTC.

This chain links TRBV12-5 with TRBJ2-7; possibly TRBD1 for D (6 bases). This CDR3 comprises 13 residues. V shed 6 bases and J shed 4 bases, with 13 bases lying between them. CDR1 is LGHNT and CDR2 is FRNRAP in the germline V gene. The CDR3 loop reads CASGRQVWYEQYF. For the CDR3, the DNA is TGTGCTAGTGGACGACAGGTCTGGTACGAGCAGTACTTC.

This clone was observed once. The chain joins TRBV7-6 to TRBJ2-2; TRBD2 matches 8 bases. Per germline, CDR1 SGHVS and CDR2 FNYEAQ. CDR3 size: 19 residues. V shed 4 bases and J 0 bases; nucleotides not matched to a gene: 13. The CDR3 here is CASSSGGGSGIANTGELFF. In DNA form, the CDR3 reads TGTGCCAGCAGCTCCGGGGGGGGTAGCGGGATCGCGAACACCGGGGAGCTGTTTTTT.

This chain uses TRBV7-9 with TRBJ2-5, with D perhaps TRBD2 (6 bases). Germline V gene data show CDR1 as SEHNR and CDR2 as FQNEAQ (reference sequence). This CDR3 is built from 14 residues. Trimming stripped 6 bases from V and 5 bases from J, with 16 bases between. The CDR3, as DNA: TGTGCCAGCAGACGATTTGGAGCGGGCGAGACCCAGTACTTC. As protein: CASRRFGAGETQYF. Filled out from reference TRBV7-9 and TRBJ2-5, the complete variable domain reads DTGVSQNPRHKITKRGQNVTFRCDPISEHNRLYWYRQTLGQGPEFLTYFQNEAQLEKSRLLSDRFSAERPKGSFSTLEIQRTEQGDSAMYLCASRRFGAGETQYFGPGTRLLVL.

The chain is built from TRBV19 and TRBJ1-1; D might be TRBD1 (6 bases). The germline V gene encodes CDR1 LNHDA and CDR2 SQIVND (reference sequence). Trimming took off 5 bases at V and 1 base at J, with 17 bases between the two ends. The length of the CDR3 is 16 residues. DNA of the CDR3: TGTGCCAGTAGTTTCCGACCCGGACAGCGGAACACTGAAGCTTTCTTT. Protein product: CASSFRPGQRNTEAFF.

J is TRBJ2-7 and V is TRBV7-2; D is perhaps TRBD2 (5 bases). There are 17 residues in the CDR3. The V gene lost 1 base and the J gene lost 2 bases, with 18 bases spanning the gap. Germline CDR1 SGHTA, CDR2 FQGNSA. The CDR3 bases are TGTGCCAGCAGCTTAGAATTTGCGGGTAGATCCACCTACGAGCAGTACTTC. Protein sequence: CASSLEFAGRSTYEQYF.

The CDR3: CATSRKDRSTEAFF. For the CDR3, the DNA is TGTGCCACCAGCAGGAAGGACAGAAGCACTGAAGCTTTCTTT. The gene calls are TRBV15 and TRBJ1-1, with a possible D match to TRBD1 (6 bases). This CDR3 spans 14 amino acids. Trimming left V 3 bases short and J 4 bases short, with 12 bases between. CDR1 is LNHNV and CDR2 is YYDKDF in the germline V gene (reference sequence).

V and J are TRBV27 and TRBJ2-7; D is unclear. Trimming took off 2 bases at V and 7 bases at J, with 12 bases between the two ends. Germline V gene data show CDR1 as MNHEY and CDR2 as SMNVEV (reference sequence). The CDR3 has 13 amino acids. CDR3 in amino acids: CASSLILEAEQYF. The CDR3 nucleotides are TGTGCCAGCAGTTTAATCTTAGAGGCTGAGCAGTACTTC.

The chain is built from TRBV28 and TRBJ1-5; D is unclear. Germline V gene lookup returns CDR1 MDHEN and CDR2 SYDVKM. This CDR3 contains 12 residues. V gave up 3 bases and J gave up 7 bases, with 7 bases separating them. CDR3 sequence reads: CASSLYRQPQHF. In DNA form, the CDR3 reads TGTGCCAGCAGTTTGTATAGACAGCCCCAGCATTTT. The full variable domain, with the rest looked up from reference TRBV28 and TRBJ1-5, is DVKVTQSSRYLVKRTGEKVFLECVQDMDHENMFWYRQDPGLGLRLIYFSYDVKMKEKGDIPEGYSVSREKKERFSLILESASTNQTSMYLCASSLYRQPQHFGDGTRLSIL.

The chain is built from TRBV27 and TRBJ1-5, with unresolved D. The CDR3 extends over 16 amino acids. The V gene's germline CDR1 is MNHEY and CDR2 SMNVEV (reference sequence). Trimming took off 0 bases at V and 0 bases at J, with 9 bases between the two ends. The CDR3 here is CASSLSVAHSNQPQHF. DNA of the CDR3: TGTGCCAGCAGTTTATCGGTAGCTCATAGCAATCAGCCCCAGCATTTT.

This clone has just one count. The V call is TRBV11-2, the J call TRBJ1-2; TRBD1 matches at 12 bases. This CDR3 is built from 17 residues. Germline CDR1 and CDR2: SGHAT and FQNNGV. Trimming cost V 7 bases and J 8 bases; bases outside gene matches: 17. The CDR3 here is CASKVSGQGAPQVGYTF. Written as DNA, the CDR3 is TGTGCCAGCAAAGTGTCGGGACAGGGGGCCCCGCAGGTCGGCTACACCTTC.